This TCR beta chain appears in the sequencing data of a study of T cells in Graves' hyperthyroidism and ophthalmopathy (dated 2019 in TCRdb). In the study overall: Peripheral blood samples were taken at the time of initial diagnosis, prior to any treatment. To identify distinguishing TCR V-J signatures, a discovery cohort of some 100 patients was used, comprising some 45 with Graves' ophthalmopathy and 57 with stable Graves' hyperthyroidism. Whether ophthalmopathy could be predicted prospectively was tested in an independent validation cohort made up of about 18 hyperthyroidism patients plus 17 patients who later progressed to ophthalmopathy. The 100 or so discovery patients were randomly divided into training and test sets at a 7:3 ratio. Thyroid tissue and blood T-cell repertoires from about six Graves' hyperthyroidism patients were also compared in the study. Following sampling, methimazole starting at 30 mg daily was given to hyperthyroidism patients, and high-dose intravenous methylprednisolone was given to ophthalmopathy patients. According to the paper, TCR Vbeta CDR3 sequencing was carried out on approximately 140 peripheral blood samples, which came from fewer than 50 ophthalmopathy, under 80 hyperthyroidism and about 17 progressor patients. Points the paper makes about the study in general: In validation, the model predicted progression to ophthalmopathy with about 71% sensitivity and less than 75% specificity, a median of about 6 months before onset. A 13 V-J signature model separated ophthalmopathy from stable hyperthyroidism, with nearly 90% sensitivity and roughly 81% specificity in cross-validation and 80%/75% in testing. Most expanded thyroid clonotypes (frequency above 0.001) were also detected in blood, a finding suggesting that blood repertoires may reflect thyroid immune responses. No statistical method was used to fix the sample size in advance, and group allocation was not hidden from the investigators.

This clonotype was seen many times. The antigen it binds to is not known. One base away there is no much larger clone; base qualities are not given. Ophthalmopathy patients had moderately to severely active disease, with a Clinical Activity Score of 3 or more, a NOSPECS grade of 4 or more, and a disease duration of less than 3 months. Patients with uncontrolled infections, other autoimmune diseases, pregnancy or lactation were excluded. Clinical symptoms, serum thyroxine and TRAb, thyroid ultrasound, and orbital computed tomography formed the basis for the diagnoses. PBMCs were isolated from approximately 10 ml of fresh peripheral blood by Ficoll-Paque density gradient centrifugation. Trizol reagent was used to extract total RNA, and RNA quality was then checked on an Agilent 2100 Bioanalyzer. The TCR beta CDR3 regions were amplified from RNA transcripts. The TCR CDR3 was subjected to a first round of RT-PCR using the HTBI primer set and the Qiagen OneStep RT-PCR kit. The libraries were constructed in a second round of multiplex PCR and then size-selected and purified. Sequencing of the libraries was done on an Illumina HiSeq2000 using paired-end 100 bp reads. The authors' analysis ran thus. SOAPnuke was used to process the raw data, throwing out any read that contained adapters or uncalled bases, had a mean Phred below 15, or lacked an exact constant-primer or identifier match. High-quality paired reads were merged using COPE v1.2.5, and each unique nucleotide sequence was defined as a clonotype. MiTCR v1.1 was used to align clonotypes to the IMGT TRBV, TRBD and TRBJ reference segments. Only V-J combinations with frequency above 0.0001, covering about 99% of repertoires, were analysed. The TCS score was defined as the ratio of F50 (clonal expansion) to E x V (chaos), calculated using BLOSUM62-based TCRdist between CDR3 peptides within each V-J. Welch's t-statistics and random forest reduced fewer than 600 V-J features to 13, which were used in a naive Bayes classifier (R e1071). Clones were called with MiXCR by TCRdb after fastp trimmed the public reads at Q25, and only in-frame beta chains were retained. Rows merge per CDR3 protein into single entries with the most common DNA and genes. The V and J calls, along with clone size, are taken from TCRdb and not from the paper's own processing. This sample comprises over 350,000 distinct CDR3 sequences, around 15% of them detected only once. The ten biggest clones cover approximately 27% of the sample.

According to the germline V gene, CDR1 reads MNHNS and CDR2 reads SASEGT. V trim: 5 bases; J trim: 6 bases; unmatched bases: 6. Its CDR3 holds 13 amino acids, cysteine through phenylalanine. CDR3 DNA only is kept here, 39 bases in frame from base 1. The chain employs TRBV6-1 and TRBJ1-1; 7 junctional bases match TRBD1. The clonotype comes from a man over 45 with Graves' ophthalmopathy. The material sequenced was blood. The CDR3 is CASSYSDRAEAFF. The bases are TGTGCCAGCAGTTACAGCGACAGGGCTGAAGCTTTCTTT.